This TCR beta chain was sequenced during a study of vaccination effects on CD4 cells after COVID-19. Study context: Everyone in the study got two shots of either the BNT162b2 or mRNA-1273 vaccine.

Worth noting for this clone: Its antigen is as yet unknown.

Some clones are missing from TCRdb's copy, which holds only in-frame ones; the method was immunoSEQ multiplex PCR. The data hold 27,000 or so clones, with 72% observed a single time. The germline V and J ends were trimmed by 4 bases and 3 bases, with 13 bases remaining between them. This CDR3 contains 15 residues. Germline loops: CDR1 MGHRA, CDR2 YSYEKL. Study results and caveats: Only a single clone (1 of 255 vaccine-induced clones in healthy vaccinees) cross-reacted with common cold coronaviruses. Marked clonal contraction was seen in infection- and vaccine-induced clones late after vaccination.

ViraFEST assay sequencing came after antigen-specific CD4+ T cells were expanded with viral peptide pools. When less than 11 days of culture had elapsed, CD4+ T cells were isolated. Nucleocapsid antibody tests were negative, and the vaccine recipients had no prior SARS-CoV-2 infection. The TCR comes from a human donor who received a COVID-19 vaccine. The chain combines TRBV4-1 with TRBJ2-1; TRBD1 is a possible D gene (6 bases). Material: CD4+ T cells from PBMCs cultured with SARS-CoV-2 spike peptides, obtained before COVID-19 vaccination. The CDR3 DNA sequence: TGCGCCAGCAGCCTTTTAGGGGGAGTCTACAATGAGCAGTTCTTC. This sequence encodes CASSLLGGVYNEQFF.